This T cell receptor beta chain stems from a study of CD8 T cells in ankylosing spondylitis. Study findings and constraints: One TCR beta motif, made up of under ten highly homologous variants, appeared characteristic of ankylosing spondylitis blood.

The V and J ends lost 4 bases and 4 bases, in that order; junction bases with no gene match: 8. CDR1 and CDR2 from the germline V gene are MDHEN and SYDVKM. CDR3 length: 15 amino acids. Comments on this clonotype: Its specificity is not known.

TCR beta libraries were made by quantitative 5'-RACE with molecular barcodes. TCRdb reprocessed the 5' RACE reads via MiXCR and lists one record per CDR3 protein. The profile shows fewer than 450,000 distinct CDR3 sequences, roughly a sixth of them singletons. The chain links TRBV28 to TRBJ2-3, with 7 positions matching TRBD2. The origin of this receptor is a male donor with ankylosing spondylitis. The sample consisted of blood, either unsorted or a sorted T cell fraction (not recorded which). CDR3 sequence (DNA): TGTGCCAGCAGTTCCGCGGGAGAGGGCCCAGATACGCAGTATTTT. Translation gives CASSSAGEGPDTQYF.